A single sample gave rise to the 11 T cell receptor beta chains below, sequenced in a study of post-analysis software for immune sequencing data. These TCRs are of unknown antigen specificity. Sequencing libraries made from TCR beta cDNA carried unique molecular identifiers. MiXCR was run by TCRdb on the PCR reads, yielding one entry per CDR3 protein. Of about 210,000 distinct CDR3 sequences listed, 29% are singletons. Study-level points and caveats: Five or six TRBV segments, TRBV5-6, TRBV5-1 and TRBV20-1 among them, were found more frequent in patients than controls.

The source material was blood. These receptors originate from a girl under 18 with multiple sclerosis.

V and J are TRBV6-5 and TRBJ2-4; 9 nucleotides match TRBD2. This CDR3 is 15 amino acids long. Germline CDR1 and CDR2: MNHEY and SVGAGI. V shed 10 bases and J 0 bases; nucleotides not matched to a gene: 7. CDR3 loop: CANRRTSAAKNIQYF. The CDR3 DNA reads as TGTGCCAACAGGAGGACTAGCGCAGCCAAAAACATTCAGTACTTC.

This chain links TRBV7-9 with TRBJ1-1, with D hard to call. V was trimmed by 8 bases and J by 1 base, leaving 17 bases between them. The CDR3 sequence is 15 residues long. Germline V CDR1 and CDR2: SEHNR, FQNEAQ (reference sequence). The CDR3 is CASGPSSQSNTEAFF. CDR3 in DNA: TGTGCCAGCGGTCCCAGCTCGCAATCGAACACTGAAGCTTTCTTT.

The CDR3 DNA reads TGCGCCACTTGGGGAGTGAGCGAGCAGTTCTTC. It codes for CATWGVSEQFF. The chain is built from TRBV5-1 and TRBJ2-1; D is possibly TRBD2 (5 bases). The CDR3 length is 11 residues. The V end was cut by 9 bases, the J end by 10 bases, with 14 bases between. Germline V lookup: CDR1 SGHRS, CDR2 YFSETQ.

This clonotype was seen many times. The chain is built from TRBV5-1 and TRBJ2-5; D gene ambiguous. The end of the DNA aligns better with TRBJ2-7, so the J call may be wrong. CDR3 size: 15 residues. Germline V gene lookup returns CDR1 SGHRS and CDR2 YFSETQ. The CDR3 nucleotides read TGCGCCAGCAGCTTGCAGACTGTCGGACCCGACGAGCAGTACTTC. Translated: CASSLQTVGPDEQYF.

This chain uses TRBV28 with TRBJ2-7, with a possible D match to TRBD2 (5 bases). V was pared by 6 bases and J by 7 bases, with 22 bases between. The CDR3 has 15 amino acids. Germline assignment: CDR1 MDHEN and CDR2 SYDVKM. CDR3 coding DNA: TGTGCCAGCAGAGTAGCGCGACTTGCCTACAATGAGCAGTACTTC. It encodes CASRVARLAYNEQYF.

This clonotype was counted ten times or more. The chain joins TRBV5-1 to TRBJ2-1; 7 bases agree with TRBD2. V shed 3 bases and J 2 bases; nucleotides not matched to a gene: 11. The CDR3 has 17 amino acids. The germline V gene has CDR1 SGHRS and CDR2 YFSETQ. This CDR3 is CASSSSLAGEAYNEQFF. The DNA of the CDR3 is TGCGCCAGCAGCTCCTCTCTGGCGGGAGAGGCCTACAATGAGCAGTTCTTC. The full variable domain, in which reference TRBV5-1 and TRBJ2-1 provide the parts outside the CDR3, is KAGVTQTPRYLIKTRGQQVTLSCSPISGHRSVSWYQQTPGQGLQFLFEYFSETQRNKGNFPGRFSGRQFSNSRSEMNVSTLELGDSALYLCASSSSLAGEAYNEQFFGPGTRLTVL.

A remark on this clonotype: A read error is possible here, since a much larger clone lies one base away. The rearrangement joins TRBV15 to TRBJ2-1; D is uncertain. The germline V gene has CDR1 LNHNV and CDR2 YYDKDF (reference sequence). This CDR3 is built from 13 residues. In nucleotides, the CDR3 is TGTACCACCAGCAGAGATATGGGGAATGAGCAGTTCTTC. It encodes CTTSRDMGNEQFF.

The sample holds a few counts of this clonotype. The chain couples TRBV5-1 to TRBJ1-4; TRBD1 aligns across 7 bases. CDR3 size: 16 residues. Germline assignment: CDR1 SGHRS and CDR2 YFSETQ. Trimming cost V 1 base and J 8 bases; bases outside gene matches: 11. CDR3 loop: CASSLPATGAGEKLFF. CDR3 in DNA: TGCGCCAGCAGCTTGCCGGCAACAGGGGCCGGGGAAAAACTGTTTTTT.

This clonotype was observed a handful of times. V is TRBV7-9 and J is TRBJ2-7; D may match TRBD1 or TRBD2 (5 bases each). Germline assignment: CDR1 SEHNR and CDR2 FQNEAQ (reference sequence). The CDR3 is made up of 15 amino acids. Trimming took 1 base from V and 0 from J, leaving 10 bases between them. The chain's CDR3 is CASSLGGESSYEQYF. CDR3 DNA: TGTGCCAGCAGCTTAGGAGGGGAGAGCTCCTACGAGCAGTACTTC.

This clonotype was seen many times. The rearrangement joins TRBV7-2 to TRBJ2-6; maybe TRBD1 (5 bases). The CDR3 loop spans 15 amino acids. V lost 4 bases and J lost 3, with 10 bases in between. Germline V gene lookup returns CDR1 SGHTA and CDR2 FQGNSA. CDR3 DNA sequence: TGTGCCAGCAGCTCCACAGGAGTTGGGGCCAACGTCCTGACTTTC. Residues: CASSSTGVGANVLTF.

This sequence joins TRBV2 and TRBJ2-1, with a possible D match to TRBD1 (5 bases). Germline CDR1 is SNHLY and CDR2 is FYNNEI. Trimming took off 1 base at V and 4 bases at J, with 17 bases between the two ends. This CDR3 contains 17 residues. CDR3 nucleotide sequence: TGTGCCAGCAGTGAAGGGGTCTACCAGGGTTTATACAATGAGCAGTTCTTC. Its protein is CASSEGVYQGLYNEQFF. The whole variable domain, remainder taken from reference TRBV2 and TRBJ2-1, is EPEVTQTPSHQVTQMGQEVILRCVPISNHLYFYWYRQILGQKVEFLVSFYNNEISEKSEIFDDQFSVERPDGSNFTLKIRSTKLEDSAMYFCASSEGVYQGLYNEQFFGPGTRLTVL.